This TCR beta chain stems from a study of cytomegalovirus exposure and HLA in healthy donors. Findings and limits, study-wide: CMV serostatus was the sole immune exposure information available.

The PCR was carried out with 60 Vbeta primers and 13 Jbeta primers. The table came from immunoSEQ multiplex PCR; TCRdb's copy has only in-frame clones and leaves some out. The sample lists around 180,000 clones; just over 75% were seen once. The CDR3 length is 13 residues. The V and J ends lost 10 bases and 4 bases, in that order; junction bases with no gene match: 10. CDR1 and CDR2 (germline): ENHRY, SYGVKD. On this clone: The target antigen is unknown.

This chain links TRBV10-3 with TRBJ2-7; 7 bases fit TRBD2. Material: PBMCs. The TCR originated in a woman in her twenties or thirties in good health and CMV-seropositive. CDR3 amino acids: CATSGIGYYEQYF. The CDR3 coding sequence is TGTGCCACCAGCGGGATAGGTTATTACGAGCAGTACTTC.